This T cell receptor beta chain was profiled in a study of a mutant IDH1 vaccine in newly diagnosed glioma. Study overall: The patients were given eight vaccinations, one each in weeks 1, 3, 5, 7, 11, 15, 19 and 23. Initiation of the vaccine course occurred 4-6 weeks after radiotherapy alone, or alongside temozolomide cycles.

Whole-study results and caveats: Changes to the top peripheral T cell clonotypes appeared unrelated to pseudoprogression.

Produced via immunoSEQ multiplex PCR; TCRdb's table is partial and in-frame only. The sample records some 60,000 clones, approximately 90% being singletons. Remarks on this clone: Antigen specificity is unknown.

The time point was: week 5, during vaccination. It was 300 ug of mutant IDH1 20-mer peptide that made up each vaccine dose, given with topical imiquimod. New WHO grade 3 or 4 astrocytomas that were IDH1-mutant and ATRX-lost had been found in donors. Germline CDR1 and CDR2: MNHNS and SASEGT. This CDR3 is built from 10 residues. V was trimmed by 11 bases and J by 8 bases, leaving 12 bases between them. The V gene is TRBV6-1, the J gene TRBJ1-2; D unclear. Sequenced material: PBMCs, taken from a glioma patient whose treatment included an IDH1 peptide vaccine. This clonotype was obtained from a woman aged 40 to 50 with glioma. CDR3 amino acids: CAARGGGYTF. The CDR3 DNA follows: TGTGCCGCCCGTGGAGGGGGCTACACCTTC.